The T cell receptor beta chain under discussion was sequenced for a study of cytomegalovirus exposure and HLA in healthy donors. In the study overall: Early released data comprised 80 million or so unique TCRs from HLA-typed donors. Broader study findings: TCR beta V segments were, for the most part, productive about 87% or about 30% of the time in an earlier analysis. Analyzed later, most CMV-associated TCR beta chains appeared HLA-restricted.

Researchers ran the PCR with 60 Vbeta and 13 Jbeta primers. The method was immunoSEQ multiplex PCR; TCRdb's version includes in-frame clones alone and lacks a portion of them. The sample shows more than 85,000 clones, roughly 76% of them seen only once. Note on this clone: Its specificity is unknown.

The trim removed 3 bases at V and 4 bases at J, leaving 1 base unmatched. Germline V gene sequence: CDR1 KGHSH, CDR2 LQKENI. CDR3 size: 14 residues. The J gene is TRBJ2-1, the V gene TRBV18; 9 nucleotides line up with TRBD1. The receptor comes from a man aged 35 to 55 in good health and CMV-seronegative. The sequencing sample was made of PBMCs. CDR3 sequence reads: CASSPGQGYNEQFF. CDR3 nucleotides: TGTGCCAGCTCACCCGGACAGGGGTACAATGAGCAGTTCTTC.